This passage covers 32 T cell receptor beta chains from one sample sequenced in a study of blood T cell repertoires in COVID-19. Only in-frame clones appear in the TCRdb table, and some are missing; sequencing was by immunoSEQ multiplex PCR. The top ten hold over 8% of the sample, which has about 270,000 clones, approximately 86% seen once. What was sequenced was peripheral blood. The receptors here all came from a middle-aged man with active or convalescent COVID-19.

This chain connects TRBV10-3 to TRBJ1-5; D ambiguous. The CDR3 totals 13 residues. The V end lost 0 bases, the J end lost 5 bases, and 5 bases lay between the germline ends. CDR1 and CDR2 from the germline V gene are ENHRY and SYGVKD. The DNA of the CDR3 is TGTGCCATCAGTGAGTCGAGGGATCAGCCCCAGCATTTT. As protein: CAISESRDQPQHF.

A single count supports this clone. This rearrangement joins TRBV28 to TRBJ2-1; weak D call: TRBD2 (7 bases). This CDR3 region has 16 residues. Germline V gene sequence: CDR1 MDHEN, CDR2 SYDVKM. Trimming pared 4 bases from V and 8 bases from J, leaving 21 bases between. CDR3: CASSSADRWGGDEQFF. The CDR3 bases are TGTGCCAGCAGTTCCGCCGACAGGTGGGGGGGGGATGAGCAGTTCTTC. Variable domain in full (rest from reference TRBV28 and TRBJ2-1): DVKVTQSSRYLVKRTGEKVFLECVQDMDHENMFWYRQDPGLGLRLIYFSYDVKMKEKGDIPEGYSVSREKKERFSLILESASTNQTSMYLCASSSADRWGGDEQFFGPGTRLTVL.

The V gene is TRBV19, the J gene TRBJ2-5, with 8 bases that match TRBD2. The CDR3 is 15 residues long. J gave up 3 bases and V 4 bases, and 7 bases lay outside the gene matches. Germline CDR1 and CDR2: LNHDA and SQIVND (reference sequence). CDR3 residues: CASSTSAGGEETQYF. DNA of the CDR3: TGTGCCAGTAGTACCTCTGCGGGGGGAGAAGAGACCCAGTACTTC.

This chain connects TRBV28 to TRBJ2-1, with TRBD1 identical over 10 bases. Per the germline V gene, CDR1 is MDHEN and CDR2 is SYDVKM. J was trimmed by 3 bases and V by 6 bases; bases with no gene match: 2. This CDR3 comprises 14 residues. The CDR3 protein is CASRRTGGYNEQFF. CDR3 nucleotides: TGTGCCAGCAGACGGACAGGGGGCTACAATGAGCAGTTCTTC.

The gene calls are TRBV18 and TRBJ1-2; possible D gene TRBD1, 5 bases. Trimming took 3 bases from V and 1 from J, leaving 15 bases between them. Looked up from germline, CDR1 is KGHSH and CDR2 is LQKENI. The CDR3 sequence is 16 residues long. CDR3 in DNA: TGTGCCAGCTCACCGACATGGACACTCGATAACTATGGCTACACCTTC. This gives the protein CASSPTWTLDNYGYTF.

The J gene is TRBJ2-3, the V gene TRBV30; D might be TRBD1 (6 bases). This CDR3 is 15 amino acids long. Germline CDR1 and CDR2: GTSNPN and SVGIG (reference sequence). The V end was cut by 2 bases, the J end by 3 bases, with 15 bases between. In DNA form, the CDR3 reads TGTGCCTGGAGTCCATCTACCCAGGGGACAGATACGCAGTATTTT. As protein: CAWSPSTQGTDTQYF.

This clone was seen once. The chain joins TRBV29-1 to TRBJ1-1; 8 bases are a match to TRBD1. The length of the CDR3 is 14 residues. Germline CDR1 SQVTM, CDR2 ANQGSEA. Unmatched junction bases numbered 12, after V lost 7 bases and J lost 5 bases. Written as DNA, the CDR3 is TGCAGCGCCAGGACAGGGAGGGGGCAGACTGAAGCTTTCTTT. Translated: CSARTGRGQTEAFF.

This clone was picked up a small number of times. V gene TRBV10-3 combines with J gene TRBJ1-6; 9 positions agree with TRBD1. CDR1 and CDR2 (germline): ENHRY, SYGVKD. The trim removed 5 bases at V and 10 bases at J, leaving 6 bases unmatched. The CDR3 has 14 amino acids. CDR3 nucleotide sequence: TGTGCCATCAGTTCGACAGGGGGGAACTCACCCCTCCACTTT. This sequence encodes CAISSTGGNSPLHF.

The V gene is TRBV25-1, the J gene TRBJ1-6; D is perhaps TRBD1 (6 bases). Germline V gene data show CDR1 as MGHDK and CDR2 as SYGVNS. CDR3 length: 14 amino acids. The germline V and J ends were trimmed by 3 bases and 10 bases, with 13 bases remaining between them. Here the CDR3 reads CASSDGGAGSPLHF. The CDR3, as DNA: TGTGCCAGCAGTGATGGGGGGGCCGGGTCACCCCTCCACTTT.

The V call is TRBV5-1, the J call TRBJ2-5; weak D call: TRBD1 (5 bases). Trimming removed 0 bases at V and 3 bases at J, with 6 bases between. Germline assignment: CDR1 SGHRS and CDR2 YFSETQ. The CDR3 is made up of 13 amino acids. DNA for the CDR3: TGCGCCAGCAGCTTGGGCAGGGAAGAGACCCAGTACTTC. Amino acids: CASSLGREETQYF.

This clone is a singleton in its sample. This chain connects TRBV10-2 to TRBJ2-1; 8 bases map to TRBD2. Trimming removed 3 bases from V and 12 bases from J; junction bases left unmatched: 16. CDR1 is WSHSY and CDR2 is SAAADI in the germline V gene. This CDR3 spans 16 amino acids. CDR3 amino acids: CASSEIAGGPEGRQFF. The CDR3 bases are TGCGCCAGCAGTGAAATTGCGGGGGGTCCGGAGGGTAGGCAGTTCTTC.

V usage is TRBV10-1 and J usage is TRBJ2-2, with TRBD2 matching over 9 bases. Germline trimming cut 3 bases from V and 6 bases from J; bases unmatched to any gene: 11. The CDR3 spans 17 residues. Germline CDR1 reads WNHNN; CDR2 reads SYGVQD (reference sequence). CDR3 in amino acids: CASSERMVAGEAGELFF. The CDR3 bases are TGCGCCAGCAGTGAAAGAATGGTAGCGGGAGAGGCCGGGGAGCTGTTTTTT.

CDR3 in amino acids: CASSPGARGTEAFF. Written as DNA, the CDR3 is TGTGCCAGCAGTCCAGGGGCTCGGGGCACTGAAGCTTTCTTT. The V gene is TRBV27, the J gene TRBJ1-1, with D possibly matching TRBD1 (6 bases). The CDR3 is 14 amino acids. Trimming stripped 5 bases from V and 4 bases from J, with 14 bases between. CDR1 is MNHEY, CDR2 SMNVEV, per germline (reference sequence).

J is TRBJ2-5 and V is TRBV3-1 (or the pseudogene TRBV3-2); D is uncertain. Germline assignment: CDR1 LGHDT and CDR2 YNNKEL (reference sequence). V was trimmed by 0 bases and J by 0 bases, leaving 8 bases between them. CDR3 size: 15 residues. The CDR3 nucleotides read TGTGCCAGCAGCCAAGATAGGAGATACCAAGAGACCCAGTACTTC. Its protein is CASSQDRRYQETQYF.

CDR3 region: CASSVEGDPGDRPHNEQFF. The CDR3 DNA reads TGTGCCAGCAGCGTAGAGGGGGACCCCGGGGACAGGCCCCACAATGAGCAGTTCTTC. This sequence joins TRBV9 and TRBJ2-1; 8 bases match TRBD1. Germline-derived CDR1 and CDR2 are SGDLS and YYNGEE. This CDR3 contains 19 residues. Germline trimming cut 0 bases from V and 5 bases from J; bases unmatched to any gene: 16. Filled out from reference TRBV9 and TRBJ2-1, the complete variable domain reads DSGVTQTPKHLITATGQRVTLRCSPRSGDLSVYWYQQSLDQGLQFLIQYYNGEERAKGNILERFSAQQFPDLHSELNLSSLELGDSALYFCASSVEGDPGDRPHNEQFFGPGTRLTVL.

The rearrangement joins TRBV19 to TRBJ1-5; 8 nucleotides align to TRBD1. Trimming took 6 bases from V and 9 from J; bases not matched to a gene: 10. Per the germline V gene, CDR1 is LNHDA and CDR2 is SQIVND (reference sequence). This CDR3 is built from 14 residues. CDR3 DNA sequence: TGTGCCAGTAGCCTACAGGGGGAGCCAGGGCCCCAGCATTTT. This encodes CASSLQGEPGPQHF.

V is TRBV2 and J is TRBJ2-3, with no clear D. This CDR3 is built from 11 residues. Germline loops: CDR1 SNHLY, CDR2 FYNNEI. The V and J ends lost 7 bases and 6 bases respectively, with 8 bases between them. The CDR3 nucleotides read TGTGCCAGCACAGGTTCCGATACGCAGTATTTT. Protein: CASTGSDTQYF.

The rearrangement uses TRBV11-2 and TRBJ2-1; TRBD1 matches at 8 bases. Unmatched junction bases numbered 3, after V lost 5 bases and J lost 6 bases. The CDR3 is 13 residues long. Germline assignment: CDR1 SGHAT and CDR2 FQNNGV. This chain's CDR3 is CASSVGQGNEQFF. The CDR3 DNA reads as TGTGCCAGCAGCGTAGGACAGGGCAATGAGCAGTTCTTC.

The gene calls are TRBV2 and TRBJ1-5, with D perhaps matching TRBD1 (6 bases). The germline V and J ends were trimmed by 3 bases and 1 base, with 10 bases remaining between them. Germline lookup yields CDR1 SNHLY and CDR2 FYNNEI. CDR3 length: 15 amino acids. The CDR3 sequence is CASSDQGQSNQPQHF. The CDR3, as DNA: TGTGCCAGCAGTGACCAGGGGCAGAGCAATCAGCCCCAGCATTTT.

The rearrangement links TRBV12-5 to TRBJ2-3, with 13 positions matching TRBD2. The CDR3 spans 17 residues. The ends lost 2 bases at V and 2 bases at J; junction bases unmatched: 4. CDR1 is LGHNT, CDR2 FRNRAP, per germline. CDR3 amino acids: CASGLSGLAGYTDTQYF. CDR3 in DNA: TGTGCTAGTGGTTTGTCGGGACTAGCGGGATACACAGATACGCAGTATTTT. The whole variable domain, remainder taken from reference TRBV12-5 and TRBJ2-3, is DARVTQTPRHKVTEMGQEVTMRCQPILGHNTVFWYRQTMMQGLELLAYFRNRAPLDDSGMPKDRFSAEMPDATLATLKIQPSEPRDSAVYFCASGLSGLAGYTDTQYFGPGTRLTVL.

V usage is TRBV2 and J usage is TRBJ1-2; D not certain. Trimming shortened V by 1 base and J by 0 bases, and 6 bases separated the two germline ends. In germline, CDR1 is SNHLY, CDR2 FYNNEI. There are 14 residues in the CDR3. The CDR3 loop is CASSEVAPNYGYTF. CDR3 sequence (DNA): TGTGCCAGCAGTGAAGTGGCACCTAACTATGGCTACACCTTC.

The sample holds one count of this clone. The chain is built from TRBV7-7 and TRBJ2-5; the match to TRBD1 covers 8 bases. The length of the CDR3 is 17 residues. After removal of 1 base from V and 2 bases from J, the junction contained 9 bases not matched to a gene. Germline V gives CDR1 SSHAT, CDR2 FNYEAQ (reference sequence). CDR3 loop: CASSLDKETGEQETQYF. In nucleotides, the CDR3 is TGTGCCAGCAGCTTAGATAAGGAGACAGGGGAGCAAGAGACCCAGTACTTC.

The chain employs TRBV12-3 or TRBV12-4 and TRBJ2-7; TRBD2 matches at 10 bases. The V segment lost 5 bases and the J segment 6 bases; nucleotides outside the gene matches: 4. CDR3 length equals 13 residues. This chain's CDR3 is CASSQGLALEQYF. CDR3 nucleotide sequence: TGTGCCAGCAGTCAGGGACTAGCGCTCGAGCAGTACTTC.

This chain joins TRBV24-1 and TRBJ1-5; maybe TRBD1 (6 bases). This CDR3 is 14 amino acids long. V was shortened by 7 bases and J by 6 bases, with 15 bases between the two germline ends. Per germline, CDR1 KGHDR and CDR2 SFDVKD. The CDR3 region has the DNA TGTGCCACCAGAGAGCTACAGGGCTGTCAGCCCCAGCATTTT. This encodes CATRELQGCQPQHF.

V gene TRBV6-5 combines with J gene TRBJ2-7, with D possibly being TRBD1 (7 bases). Germline V gene lookup returns CDR1 MNHEY and CDR2 SVGAGI. The ends were cut back, 7 bases at V and 1 base at J, with 17 bases in the middle. The CDR3 length is 15 residues. The CDR3 spells CASTQRSGGSYEQYF. The CDR3 DNA reads as TGTGCCAGCACCCAGCGGTCAGGGGGGTCCTACGAGCAGTACTTC.

The gene calls are TRBV28 and TRBJ1-1, with D hard to call. CDR3 length equals 13 residues. Germline V gives CDR1 MDHEN, CDR2 SYDVKM. The V gene lost 9 bases and the J gene lost 7 bases, with 18 bases spanning the gap. The CDR3 DNA follows: TGTGCCAGTGGCGAGGTTTCTCTAGATGAAGCTTTCTTT. Amino acid sequence: CASGEVSLDEAFF. Supplemented by reference TRBV28 and TRBJ1-1, the full variable domain reads DVKVTQSSRYLVKRTGEKVFLECVQDMDHENMFWYRQDPGLGLRLIYFSYDVKMKEKGDIPEGYSVSREKKERFSLILESASTNQTSMYLCASGEVSLDEAFFGQGTRLTVV.

Only a few counts were recorded for this clone. The chain joins TRBV28 to TRBJ2-7, with a weak D call TRBD1 (5 bases). This CDR3 contains 15 residues. CDR1 and CDR2 (germline): MDHEN, SYDVKM. Trimming removed 4 bases from V and 0 bases from J, with 13 bases in between. Written as DNA, the CDR3 is TGTGCCAGCAGTTCATACAGGTCTTTCTCCTACGAGCAGTACTTC. This sequence encodes CASSSYRSFSYEQYF.

This chain links TRBV11-1 with TRBJ2-1; D is undetermined. The V end lost 0 bases, the J end lost 9 bases, and 6 bases lay between the germline ends. The CDR3 totals 12 residues. Germline loops: CDR1 SGHAT, CDR2 FQDESV (reference sequence). In nucleotides, the CDR3 is TGTGCCAGCAGCTTAGCGAACATTGAGCAGTTCTTC. Translation: CASSLANIEQFF.

The genes are TRBV6-1 and TRBJ2-7, with a weak D call TRBD2 (5 bases). This CDR3 is 17 amino acids long. Germline V gene sequence: CDR1 MNHNS, CDR2 SASEGT. Trimming pared 1 base from V and 3 bases from J, leaving 19 bases between. The CDR3 here is CASSEGAGSINYYEQYF. The CDR3 nucleotides are TGTGCCAGCAGTGAAGGCGCTGGGAGTATCAATTACTACGAGCAGTACTTC.

The rearrangement joins TRBV2 to TRBJ1-4; tentative D call: TRBD1 (6 bases). The V gene's germline CDR1 is SNHLY and CDR2 FYNNEI. This CDR3 contains 15 residues. V lost 4 bases and J lost 5, with 14 bases in between. CDR3 sequence (DNA): TGTGCCAGCAGTGTCGACAGGACAGCGAATGAAAAACTGTTTTTT. This codes for CASSVDRTANEKLFF.

V gene TRBV9 combines with J gene TRBJ1-2, with 8 nucleotides matching TRBD1. Germline CDR1 reads SGDLS; CDR2 reads YYNGEE. J was trimmed by 4 bases and V by 3 bases; bases with no gene match: 8. The CDR3 extends over 15 amino acids. The CDR3 sequence: CASSELSGGVYGYTF. The CDR3 DNA follows: TGTGCCAGCAGCGAACTATCAGGGGGCGTCTATGGCTACACCTTC.

The chain recombines TRBV7-9 with TRBJ1-2, with D uncertain. V was pared by 5 bases and J by 8 bases, with 12 bases between. This CDR3 region has 12 residues. Per the germline V gene, CDR1 is SEHNR and CDR2 is FQNEAQ (reference sequence). The DNA of the CDR3 is TGTGCCAGCAGCCCCCTGGGAGGGGGCTACACCTTC. It is translated as CASSPLGGGYTF.